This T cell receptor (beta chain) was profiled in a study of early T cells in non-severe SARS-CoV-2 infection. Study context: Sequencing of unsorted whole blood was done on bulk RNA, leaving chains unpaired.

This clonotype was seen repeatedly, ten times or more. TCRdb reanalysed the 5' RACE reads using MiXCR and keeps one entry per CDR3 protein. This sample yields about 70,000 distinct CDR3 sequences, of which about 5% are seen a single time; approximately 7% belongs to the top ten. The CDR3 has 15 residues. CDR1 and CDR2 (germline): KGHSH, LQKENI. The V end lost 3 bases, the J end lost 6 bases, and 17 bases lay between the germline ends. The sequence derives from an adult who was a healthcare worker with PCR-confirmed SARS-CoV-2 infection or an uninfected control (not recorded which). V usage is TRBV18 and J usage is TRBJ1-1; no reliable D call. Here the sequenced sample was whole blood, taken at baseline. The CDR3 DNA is TGTGCCAGCTCACCCAATACGGATCGCGGGGCTGAAGCTTTCTTT. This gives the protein CASSPNTDRGAEAFF.